This is a list of T cell receptor beta chains from one sample in a study of T cell responses to AZD1222 COVID-19 vaccine. TCRdb's copy holds only in-frame clones and misses some; the assay was immunoSEQ multiplex PCR. Of about 120,000 clones in the sample, roughly 93% are singletons; the top ten hold just under 3%. The sample was peripheral blood, taken on day 0 of AZD1222 vaccination. The receptors stem from an adult in good health. Each CDR3 is given without its conserved first and last residue.

V gene: TRBV5-4; CDR3 protein: ASRFWGGQGGPTIKGYT
V gene: TRBV29-1; CDR3 protein: SVRDYEQY
V gene: TRBV6-5; CDR3 protein: ASSPQGIYGYT
V gene: TRBV3-1/TRBV3-2; CDR3 protein: ASSQGVGRAMNEQY
V gene: TRBV7-9; CDR3 protein: ASSLTAEAF
V gene: TRBV6-2/TRBV6-3; CDR3 protein: ASSYARGYGYT
V gene: TRBV19; CDR3 protein: ASSIAAGSNQPQH
V gene: TRBV28; CDR3 protein: ASSLPGVRNSPLH
V gene: TRBV29-1; CDR3 protein: SVGGNEQF
V gene: TRBV5-4; CDR3 protein: ASSLTVLDTQY
V gene: TRBV11-2; CDR3 protein: ASSPIIGGLSYNSPLH
V gene: TRBV6-7; CDR3 protein: ASTNGWTKGEKLF
V gene: TRBV29-1; CDR3 protein: SVEEVGRDLY
V gene: TRBV19; CDR3 protein: ASSMTAGRNNEQF
V gene: TRBV12-3/TRBV12-4; CDR3 protein: ASSLSPGGEQY
V gene: TRBV20-1; CDR3 protein: SASSSTNEKLF
V gene: TRBV5-4; CDR3 protein: ASSLGVSGYT
V gene: TRBV6-5; CDR3 protein: ASRLSGTPSKAF
V gene: TRBV13; CDR3 protein: ASSSETRQF
V gene: TRBV6-2/TRBV6-3; CDR3 protein: ASSYLTVQETQY
V gene: TRBV29-1; CDR3 protein: SARLATGELF
V gene: TRBV28; CDR3 protein: ASSPQEWYTEAF
V gene: TRBV19; CDR3 protein: ASRGWTSGRETGELF
V gene: TRBV7-8; CDR3 protein: ASSPDRGGFNTEAF
V gene: TRBV11-3; CDR3 protein: ASSLRGGYEQF
V gene: TRBV19; CDR3 protein: ASTPVDAYQPQH
V gene: TRBV19; CDR3 protein: ATTSPGQLNYGYT
V gene: TRBV6-5; CDR3 protein: ASRDTPYEQY
V gene: TRBV19; CDR3 protein: ASSIGGTGAPKWPQH
V gene: TRBV10-1; CDR3 protein: ASSEPNSGGVSYNEQF
V gene: TRBV19; CDR3 protein: ASRLMAGGGETQY
V gene: TRBV6-1; CDR3 protein: ASSEAQAIYGYT
V gene: TRBV5-4; CDR3 protein: ASTPFRSSTDTQY
V gene: TRBV7-9; CDR3 protein: ASSPSNTEAF
V gene: TRBV9; CDR3 protein: ASSYSPSGVYNEQF
V gene: TRBV28; CDR3 protein: ASSLPGGNGYT
V gene: TRBV5-4; CDR3 protein: ASSGTVNEQF
V gene: TRBV3-1/TRBV3-2; CDR3 protein: ASSQGRGTEAF
V gene: TRBV28; CDR3 protein: ASSLALGGTEAF
V gene: TRBV7-9; CDR3 protein: ASSFGTGLTTIY
V gene: TRBV7-9; CDR3 protein: ASSTGTWAGRNLRETQY
V gene: TRBV15; CDR3 protein: ATSRKGGRNEKLF
V gene: TRBV19; CDR3 protein: ASRRFNQPQH
V gene: TRBV28; CDR3 protein: ASNPDRSYNSPLH
V gene: TRBV10-3; CDR3 protein: AISESVSRSPLH